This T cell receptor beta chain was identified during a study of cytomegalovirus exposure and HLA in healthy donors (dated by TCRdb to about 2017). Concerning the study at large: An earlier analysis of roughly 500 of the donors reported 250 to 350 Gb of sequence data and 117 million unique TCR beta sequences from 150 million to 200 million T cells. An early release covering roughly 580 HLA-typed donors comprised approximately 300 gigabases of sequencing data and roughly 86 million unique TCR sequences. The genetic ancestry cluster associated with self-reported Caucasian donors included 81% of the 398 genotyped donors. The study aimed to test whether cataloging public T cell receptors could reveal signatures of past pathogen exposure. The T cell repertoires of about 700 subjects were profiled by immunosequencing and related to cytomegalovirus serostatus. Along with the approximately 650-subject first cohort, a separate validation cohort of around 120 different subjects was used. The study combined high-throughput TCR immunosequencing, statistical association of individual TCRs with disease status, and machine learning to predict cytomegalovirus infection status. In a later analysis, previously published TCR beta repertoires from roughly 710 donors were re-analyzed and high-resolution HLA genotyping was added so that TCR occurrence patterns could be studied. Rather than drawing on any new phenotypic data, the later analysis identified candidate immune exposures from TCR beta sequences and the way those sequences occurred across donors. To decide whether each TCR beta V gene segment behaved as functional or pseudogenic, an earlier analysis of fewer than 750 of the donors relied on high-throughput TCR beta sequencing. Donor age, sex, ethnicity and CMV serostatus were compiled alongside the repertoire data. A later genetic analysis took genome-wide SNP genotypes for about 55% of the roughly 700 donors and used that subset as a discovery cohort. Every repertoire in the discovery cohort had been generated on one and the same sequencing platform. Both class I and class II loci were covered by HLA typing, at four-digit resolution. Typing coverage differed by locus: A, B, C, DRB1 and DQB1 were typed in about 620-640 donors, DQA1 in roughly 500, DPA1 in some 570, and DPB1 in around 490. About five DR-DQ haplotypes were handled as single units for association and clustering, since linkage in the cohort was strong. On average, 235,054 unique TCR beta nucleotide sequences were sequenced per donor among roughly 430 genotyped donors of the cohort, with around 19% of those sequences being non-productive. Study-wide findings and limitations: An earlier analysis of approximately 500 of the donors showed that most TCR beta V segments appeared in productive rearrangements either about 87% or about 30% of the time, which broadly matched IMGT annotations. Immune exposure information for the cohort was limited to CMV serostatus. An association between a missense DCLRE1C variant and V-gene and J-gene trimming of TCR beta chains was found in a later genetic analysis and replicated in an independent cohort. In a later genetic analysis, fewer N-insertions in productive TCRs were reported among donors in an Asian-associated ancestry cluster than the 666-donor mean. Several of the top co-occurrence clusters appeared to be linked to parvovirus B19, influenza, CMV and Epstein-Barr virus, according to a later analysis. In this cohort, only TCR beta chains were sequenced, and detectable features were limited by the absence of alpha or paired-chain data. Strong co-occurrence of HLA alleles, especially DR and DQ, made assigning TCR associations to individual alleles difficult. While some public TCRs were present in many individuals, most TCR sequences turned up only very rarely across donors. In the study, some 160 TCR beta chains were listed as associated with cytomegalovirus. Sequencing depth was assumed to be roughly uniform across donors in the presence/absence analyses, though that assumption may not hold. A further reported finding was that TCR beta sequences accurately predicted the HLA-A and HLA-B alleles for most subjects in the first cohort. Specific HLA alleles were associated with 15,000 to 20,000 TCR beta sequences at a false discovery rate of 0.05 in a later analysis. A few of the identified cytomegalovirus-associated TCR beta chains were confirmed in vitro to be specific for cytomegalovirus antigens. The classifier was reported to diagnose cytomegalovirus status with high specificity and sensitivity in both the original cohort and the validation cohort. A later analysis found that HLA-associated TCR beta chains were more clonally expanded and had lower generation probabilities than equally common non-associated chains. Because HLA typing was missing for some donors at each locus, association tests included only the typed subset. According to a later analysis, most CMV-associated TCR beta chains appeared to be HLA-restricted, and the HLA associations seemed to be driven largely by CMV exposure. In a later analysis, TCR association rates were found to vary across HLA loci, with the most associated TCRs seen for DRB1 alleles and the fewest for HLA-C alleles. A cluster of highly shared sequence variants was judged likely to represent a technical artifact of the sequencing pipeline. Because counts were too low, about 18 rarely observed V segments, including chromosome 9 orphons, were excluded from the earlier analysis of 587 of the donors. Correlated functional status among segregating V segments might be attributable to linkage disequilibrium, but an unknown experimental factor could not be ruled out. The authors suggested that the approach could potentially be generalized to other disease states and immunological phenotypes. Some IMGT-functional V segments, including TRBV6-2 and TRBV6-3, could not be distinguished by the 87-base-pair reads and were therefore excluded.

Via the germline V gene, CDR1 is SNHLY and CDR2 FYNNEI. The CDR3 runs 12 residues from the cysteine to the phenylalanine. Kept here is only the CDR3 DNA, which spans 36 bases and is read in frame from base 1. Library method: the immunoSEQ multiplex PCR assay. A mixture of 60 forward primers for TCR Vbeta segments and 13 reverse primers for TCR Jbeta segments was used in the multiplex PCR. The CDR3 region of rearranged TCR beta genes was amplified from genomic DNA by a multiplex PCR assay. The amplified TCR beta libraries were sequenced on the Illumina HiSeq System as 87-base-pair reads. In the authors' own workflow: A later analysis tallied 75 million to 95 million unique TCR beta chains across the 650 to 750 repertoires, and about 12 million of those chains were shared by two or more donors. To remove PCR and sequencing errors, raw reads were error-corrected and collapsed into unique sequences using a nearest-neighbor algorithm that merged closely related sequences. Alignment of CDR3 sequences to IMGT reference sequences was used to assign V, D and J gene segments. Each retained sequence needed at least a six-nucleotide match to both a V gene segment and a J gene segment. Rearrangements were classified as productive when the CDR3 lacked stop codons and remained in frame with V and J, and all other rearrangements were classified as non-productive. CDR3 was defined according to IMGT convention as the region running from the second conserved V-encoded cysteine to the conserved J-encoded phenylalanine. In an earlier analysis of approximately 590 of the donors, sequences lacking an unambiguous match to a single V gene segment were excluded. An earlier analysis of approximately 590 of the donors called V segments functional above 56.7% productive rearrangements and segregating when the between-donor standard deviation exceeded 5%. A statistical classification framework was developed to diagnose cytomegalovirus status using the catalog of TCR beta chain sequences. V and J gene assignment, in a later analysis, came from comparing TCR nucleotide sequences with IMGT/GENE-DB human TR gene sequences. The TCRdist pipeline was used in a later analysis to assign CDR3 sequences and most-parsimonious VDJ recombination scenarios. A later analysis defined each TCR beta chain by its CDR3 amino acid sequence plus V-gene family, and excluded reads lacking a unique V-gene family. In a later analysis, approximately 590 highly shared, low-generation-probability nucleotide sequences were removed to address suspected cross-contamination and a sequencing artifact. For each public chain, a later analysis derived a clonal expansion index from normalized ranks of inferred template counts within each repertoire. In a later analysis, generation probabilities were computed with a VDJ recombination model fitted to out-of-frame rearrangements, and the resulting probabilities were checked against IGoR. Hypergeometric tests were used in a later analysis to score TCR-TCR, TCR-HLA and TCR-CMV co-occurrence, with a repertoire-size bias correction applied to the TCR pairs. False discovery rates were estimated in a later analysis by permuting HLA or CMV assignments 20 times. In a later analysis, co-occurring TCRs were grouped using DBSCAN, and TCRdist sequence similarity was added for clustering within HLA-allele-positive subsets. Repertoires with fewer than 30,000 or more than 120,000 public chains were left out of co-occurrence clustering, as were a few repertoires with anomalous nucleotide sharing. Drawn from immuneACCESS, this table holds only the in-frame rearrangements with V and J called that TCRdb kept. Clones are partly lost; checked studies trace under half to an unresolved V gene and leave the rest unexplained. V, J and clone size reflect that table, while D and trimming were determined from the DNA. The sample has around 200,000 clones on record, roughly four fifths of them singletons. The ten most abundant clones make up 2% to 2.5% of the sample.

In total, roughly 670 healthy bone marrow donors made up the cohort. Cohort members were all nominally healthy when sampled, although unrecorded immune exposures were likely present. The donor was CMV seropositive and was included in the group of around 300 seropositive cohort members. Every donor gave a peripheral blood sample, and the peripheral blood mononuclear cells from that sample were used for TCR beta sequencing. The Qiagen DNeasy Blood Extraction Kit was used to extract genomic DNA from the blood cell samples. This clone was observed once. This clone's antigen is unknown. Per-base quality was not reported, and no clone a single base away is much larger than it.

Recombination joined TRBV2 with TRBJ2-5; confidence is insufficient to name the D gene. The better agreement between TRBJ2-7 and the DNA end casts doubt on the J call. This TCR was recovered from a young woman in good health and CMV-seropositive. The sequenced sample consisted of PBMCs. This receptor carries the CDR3 CASRKTWGEQYF. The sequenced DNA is TGTGCCAGCAGGAAAACTTGGGGCGAGCAGTACTTC.